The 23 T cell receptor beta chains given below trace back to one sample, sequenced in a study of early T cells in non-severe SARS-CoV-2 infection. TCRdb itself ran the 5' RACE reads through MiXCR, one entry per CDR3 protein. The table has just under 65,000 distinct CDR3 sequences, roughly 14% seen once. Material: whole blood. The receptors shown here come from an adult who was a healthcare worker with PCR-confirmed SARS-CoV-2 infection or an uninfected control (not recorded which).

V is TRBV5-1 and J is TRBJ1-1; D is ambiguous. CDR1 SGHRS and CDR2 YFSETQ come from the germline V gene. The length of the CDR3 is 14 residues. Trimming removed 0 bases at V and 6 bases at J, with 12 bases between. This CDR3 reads CASSLEGTGAEAFF. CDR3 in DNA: TGCGCCAGCAGCTTGGAGGGAACGGGCGCTGAAGCTTTCTTT.

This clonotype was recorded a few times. CDR3 loop: CSARAWTGARGGELFF. The CDR3 region has the DNA TGCAGTGCTAGAGCCTGGACAGGGGCACGTGGCGGGGAGCTGTTTTTT. The V and J genes are TRBV20-1 and TRBJ2-2, with 9 bases identical to TRBD1. Germline V gene sequence: CDR1 DFQATT, CDR2 SNEGSKA (reference sequence). The J segment lost 7 bases and the V segment lost 1 base, leaving 10 bases of the junction unmatched. The length of the CDR3 is 16 residues.

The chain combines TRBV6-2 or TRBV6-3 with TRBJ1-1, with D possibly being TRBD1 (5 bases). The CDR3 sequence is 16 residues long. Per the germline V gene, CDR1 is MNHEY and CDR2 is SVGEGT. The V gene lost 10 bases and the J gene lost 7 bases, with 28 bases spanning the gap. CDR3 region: CAILPEEGRGRIEAFF. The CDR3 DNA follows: TGTGCCATCCTCCCGGAAGAGGGGCGCGGGAGAATTGAAGCTTTCTTT.

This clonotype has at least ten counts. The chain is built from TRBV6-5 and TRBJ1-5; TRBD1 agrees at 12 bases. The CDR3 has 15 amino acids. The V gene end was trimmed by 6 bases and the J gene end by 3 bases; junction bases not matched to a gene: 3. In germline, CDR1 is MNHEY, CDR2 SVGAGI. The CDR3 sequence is CASRGQGAVNQPQHF. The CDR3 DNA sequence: TGTGCCAGCAGGGGACAGGGGGCGGTCAATCAGCCCCAGCATTTT.

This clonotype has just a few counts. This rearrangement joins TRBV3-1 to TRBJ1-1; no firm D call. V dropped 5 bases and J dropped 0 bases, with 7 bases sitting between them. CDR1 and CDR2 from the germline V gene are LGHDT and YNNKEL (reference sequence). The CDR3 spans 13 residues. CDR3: CASSLQMNTEAFF. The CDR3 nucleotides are TGTGCCAGCAGCTTACAGATGAACACTGAAGCTTTCTTT.

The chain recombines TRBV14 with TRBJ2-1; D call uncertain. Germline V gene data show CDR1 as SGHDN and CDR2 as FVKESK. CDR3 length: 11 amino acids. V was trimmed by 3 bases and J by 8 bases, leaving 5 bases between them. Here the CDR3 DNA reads TGTGCCAGCAGCCACGGATATGAGCAGTTCTTC. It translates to CASSHGYEQFF.

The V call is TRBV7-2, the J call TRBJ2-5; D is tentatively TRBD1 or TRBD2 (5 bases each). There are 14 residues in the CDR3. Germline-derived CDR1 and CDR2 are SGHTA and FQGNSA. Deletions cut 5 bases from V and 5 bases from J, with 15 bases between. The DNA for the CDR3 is TGTGCCAGCAGCCAAGGCAGGGAGACGGAGACCCAGTACTTC. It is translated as CASSQGRETETQYF.

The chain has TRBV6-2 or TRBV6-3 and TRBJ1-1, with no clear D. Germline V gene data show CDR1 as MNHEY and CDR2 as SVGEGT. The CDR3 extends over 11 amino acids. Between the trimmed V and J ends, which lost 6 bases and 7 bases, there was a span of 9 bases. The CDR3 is CASSQRIEAFF. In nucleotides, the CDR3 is TGTGCCAGCAGCCAGCGAATTGAAGCTTTCTTT.

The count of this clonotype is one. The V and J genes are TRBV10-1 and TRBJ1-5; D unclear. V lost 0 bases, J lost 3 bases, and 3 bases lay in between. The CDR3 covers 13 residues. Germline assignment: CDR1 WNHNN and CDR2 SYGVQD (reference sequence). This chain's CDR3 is CASSESINQPQHF. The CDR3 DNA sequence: TGCGCCAGCAGTGAGTCTATCAATCAGCCCCAGCATTTT.

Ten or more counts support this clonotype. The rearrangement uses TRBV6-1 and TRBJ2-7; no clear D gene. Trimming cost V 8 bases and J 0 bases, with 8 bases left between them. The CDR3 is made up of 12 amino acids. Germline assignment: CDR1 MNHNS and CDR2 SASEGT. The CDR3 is CASRPSSYEQYF. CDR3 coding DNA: TGTGCCAGCCGTCCAAGCTCCTACGAGCAGTACTTC.

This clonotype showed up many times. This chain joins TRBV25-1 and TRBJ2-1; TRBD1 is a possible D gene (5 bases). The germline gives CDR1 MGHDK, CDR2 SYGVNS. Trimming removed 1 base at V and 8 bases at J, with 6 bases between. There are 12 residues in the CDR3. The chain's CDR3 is CASSESGYEQFF. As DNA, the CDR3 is TGTGCCAGCAGTGAATCAGGGTATGAGCAGTTCTTC. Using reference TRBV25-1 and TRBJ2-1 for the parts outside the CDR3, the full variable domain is EADIYQTPRYLVIGTGKKITLECSQTMGHDKMYWYQQDPGMELHLIHYSYGVNSTEKGDLSSESTVSRIRTEHFPLTLESARPSHTSQYLCASSESGYEQFFGPGTRLTVL.

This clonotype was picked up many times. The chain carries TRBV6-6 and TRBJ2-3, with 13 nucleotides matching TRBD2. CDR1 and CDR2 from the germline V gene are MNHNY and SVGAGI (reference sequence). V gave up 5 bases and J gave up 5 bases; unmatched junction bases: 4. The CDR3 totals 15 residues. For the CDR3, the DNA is TGTGCCAGCAGTCCGACTAGCGGGGGGTTAGATACGCAGTATTTT. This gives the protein CASSPTSGGLDTQYF.

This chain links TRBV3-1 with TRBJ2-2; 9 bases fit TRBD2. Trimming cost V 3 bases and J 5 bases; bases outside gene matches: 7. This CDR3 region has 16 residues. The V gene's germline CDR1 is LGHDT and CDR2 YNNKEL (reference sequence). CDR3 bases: TGTGCCAGCAGCCAGGGACTAGCTGAGGGGACCGGGGAGCTGTTTTTT. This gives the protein CASSQGLAEGTGELFF. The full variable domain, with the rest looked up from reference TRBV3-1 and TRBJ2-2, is DTAVSQTPKYLVTQMGNDKSIKCEQNLGHDTMYWYKQDSKKFLKIMFSYNNKELIINETVPNRFSPKSPDKAHLNLHINSLELGDSAVYFCASSQGLAEGTGELFFGEGSRLTVL.

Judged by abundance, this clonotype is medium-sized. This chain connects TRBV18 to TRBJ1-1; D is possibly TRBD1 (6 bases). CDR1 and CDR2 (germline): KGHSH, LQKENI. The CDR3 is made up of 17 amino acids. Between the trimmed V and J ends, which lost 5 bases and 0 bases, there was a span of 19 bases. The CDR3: CASSSPKKWGLNTEAFF. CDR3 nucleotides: TGTGCCAGCTCATCCCCTAAAAAATGGGGGCTGAACACTGAAGCTTTCTTT. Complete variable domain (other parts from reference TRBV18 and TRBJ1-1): NAGVMQNPRHLVRRRGQEARLRCSPMKGHSHVYWYRQLPEEGLKFMVYLQKENIIDESGMPKERFSAEFPKEGPSILRIQQVVRGDSAAYFCASSSPKKWGLNTEAFFGQGTRLTVV.

In DNA form, the CDR3 reads TGTGCCAGCAGGGGACAGATCCATAGCAATCAGCCCCAGCATTTT. It yields the protein CASRGQIHSNQPQHF. The chain is built from TRBV2 and TRBJ1-5, with 7 bases fitting TRBD1. The CDR3 contains 15 residues. Germline V CDR1 and CDR2: SNHLY, FYNNEI. The V gene end was trimmed by 6 bases and the J gene end by 0 bases; junction bases not matched to a gene: 5. The variable domain in full, completed from reference TRBV2 and TRBJ1-5, reads EPEVTQTPSHQVTQMGQEVILRCVPISNHLYFYWYRQILGQKVEFLVSFYNNEISEKSEIFDDQFSVERPDGSNFTLKIRSTKLEDSAMYFCASRGQIHSNQPQHFGDGTRLSIL.

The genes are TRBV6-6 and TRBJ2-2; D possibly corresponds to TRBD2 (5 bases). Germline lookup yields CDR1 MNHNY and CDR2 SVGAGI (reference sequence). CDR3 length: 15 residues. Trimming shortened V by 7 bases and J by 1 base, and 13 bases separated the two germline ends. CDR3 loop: CASTSRGLNTGELFF. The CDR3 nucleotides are TGTGCCAGCACTTCCCGGGGTTTGAACACCGGGGAGCTGTTTTTT.

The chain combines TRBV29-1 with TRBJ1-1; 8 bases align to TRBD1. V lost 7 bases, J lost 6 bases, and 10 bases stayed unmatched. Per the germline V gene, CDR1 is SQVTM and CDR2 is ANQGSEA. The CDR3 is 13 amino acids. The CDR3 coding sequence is TGCAGCGCCCGTCAGACAGGGGCGGCTGAAGCTTTCTTT. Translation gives CSARQTGAAEAFF.

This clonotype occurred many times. Written as DNA, the CDR3 is TGTGCCAGCAGTGAATTTCGGAGCGGGGGCCAAAGCACAGATACGCAGTATTTT. Protein product: CASSEFRSGGQSTDTQYF. The genes are TRBV25-1 and TRBJ2-3; 8 bases match TRBD2. V was pared by 1 base and J by 0 bases, with 9 bases of the junction left unmatched. Germline-derived CDR1 and CDR2 are MGHDK and SYGVNS. The CDR3 totals 18 residues.

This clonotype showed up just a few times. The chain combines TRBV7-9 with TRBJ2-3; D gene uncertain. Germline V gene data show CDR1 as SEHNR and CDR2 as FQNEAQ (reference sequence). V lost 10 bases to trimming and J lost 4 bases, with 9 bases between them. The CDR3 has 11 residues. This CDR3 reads CATTLADTQYF. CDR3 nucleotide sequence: TGTGCCACCACCCTGGCAGATACGCAGTATTTT.

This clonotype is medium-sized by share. The CDR3 is CASSSDSQNSPLHF. The DNA for the CDR3 is TGCGCCAGCAGCTCGGACAGTCAGAATTCACCCCTCCACTTT. The genes are TRBV5-1 and TRBJ1-6; a possible D gene is TRBD1 (6 bases). V lost 3 bases, J lost 7 bases, and 11 bases lay in between. The CDR3 length is 14 residues. The germline V gene encodes CDR1 SGHRS and CDR2 YFSETQ.

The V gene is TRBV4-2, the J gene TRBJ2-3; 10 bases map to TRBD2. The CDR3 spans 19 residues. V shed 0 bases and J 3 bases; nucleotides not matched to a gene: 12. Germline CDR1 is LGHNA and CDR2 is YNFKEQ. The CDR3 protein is CASSQDRRSSGGDTDTQYF. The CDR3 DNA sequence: TGTGCCAGCAGCCAAGATCGCCGCTCTAGCGGGGGCGATACAGATACGCAGTATTTT.

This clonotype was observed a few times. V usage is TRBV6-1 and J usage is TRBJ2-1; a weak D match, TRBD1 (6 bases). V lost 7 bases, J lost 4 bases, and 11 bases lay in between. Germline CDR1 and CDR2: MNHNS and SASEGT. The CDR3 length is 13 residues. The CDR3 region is CASNKGEYNEQFF. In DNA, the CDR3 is TGTGCCAGCAATAAGGGGGAATACAATGAGCAGTTCTTC.

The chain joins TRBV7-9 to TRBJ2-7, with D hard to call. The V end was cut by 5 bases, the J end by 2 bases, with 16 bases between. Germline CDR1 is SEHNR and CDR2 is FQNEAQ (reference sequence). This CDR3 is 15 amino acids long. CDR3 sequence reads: CASSPSSVQAYEQYF. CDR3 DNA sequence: TGTGCCAGCAGCCCAAGCTCCGTCCAAGCCTACGAGCAGTACTTC. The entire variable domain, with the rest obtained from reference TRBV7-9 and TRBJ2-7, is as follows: DTGVSQNPRHKITKRGQNVTFRCDPISEHNRLYWYRQTLGQGPEFLTYFQNEAQLEKSRLLSDRFSAERPKGSFSTLEIQRTEQGDSAMYLCASSPSSVQAYEQYFGPGTRLTVT.